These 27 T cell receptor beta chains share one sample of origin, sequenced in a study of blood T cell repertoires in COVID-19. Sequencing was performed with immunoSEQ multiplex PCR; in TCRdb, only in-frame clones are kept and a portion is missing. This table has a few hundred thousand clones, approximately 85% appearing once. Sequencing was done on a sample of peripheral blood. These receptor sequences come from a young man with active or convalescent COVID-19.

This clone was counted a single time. The CDR3 nucleotides are TGTGCCAGCAGCTATATGACAGGGGGTAATCAGCCCCAGCATTTT. Its translation is CASSYMTGGNQPQHF. The chain carries TRBV5-6 and TRBJ1-5; 9 bases fit TRBD1. The trim removed 3 bases at V and 4 bases at J, leaving 5 bases unmatched. The germline gives CDR1 SGHDT, CDR2 YYEEEE. The CDR3 length is 15 residues.

This chain's CDR3 is CASSLIEAGGPYEQFF. The CDR3 DNA is TGTGCCAGCAGCCTAATCGAGGCGGGGGGGCCCTATGAGCAGTTCTTC. This rearrangement joins TRBV7-9 to TRBJ2-1; TRBD2 matches at 9 bases. Germline V gene data show CDR1 as SEHNR and CDR2 as FQNEAQ (reference sequence). This CDR3 spans 16 amino acids. Germline trimming cut 5 bases from V and 8 bases from J; bases unmatched to any gene: 13.

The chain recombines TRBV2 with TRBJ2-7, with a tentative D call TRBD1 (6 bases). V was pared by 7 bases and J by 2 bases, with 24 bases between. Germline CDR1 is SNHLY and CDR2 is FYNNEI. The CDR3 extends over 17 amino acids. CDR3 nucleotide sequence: TGTGCCAGCAACCTCGTACCGGGACAAGCCCGTCCCTACGAGCAGTACTTC. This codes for CASNLVPGQARPYEQYF.

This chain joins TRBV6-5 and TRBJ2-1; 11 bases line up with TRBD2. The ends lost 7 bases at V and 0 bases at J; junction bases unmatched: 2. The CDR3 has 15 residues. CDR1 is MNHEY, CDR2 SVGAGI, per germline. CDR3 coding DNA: TGTGCCAGCACAACTAGCGGGAGCTCCTACAATGAGCAGTTCTTC. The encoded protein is CASTTSGSSYNEQFF.

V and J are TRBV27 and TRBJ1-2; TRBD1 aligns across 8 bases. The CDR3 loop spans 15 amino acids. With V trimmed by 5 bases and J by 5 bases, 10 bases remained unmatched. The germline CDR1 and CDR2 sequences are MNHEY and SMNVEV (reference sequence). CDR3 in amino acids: CASSLGGQGAYGYTF. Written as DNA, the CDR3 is TGTGCCAGCAGTCTAGGGGGGCAGGGGGCTTATGGCTACACCTTC.

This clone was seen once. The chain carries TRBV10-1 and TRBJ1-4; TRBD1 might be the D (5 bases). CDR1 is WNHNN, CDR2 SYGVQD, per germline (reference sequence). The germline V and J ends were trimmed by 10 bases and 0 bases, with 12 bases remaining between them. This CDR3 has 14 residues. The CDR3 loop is CATYRRATNEKLFF. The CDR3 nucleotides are TGCGCCACCTACAGGAGGGCAACTAATGAAAAACTGTTTTTT.

The chain's CDR3 is CASSHAGTVAKNIQYF. DNA of the CDR3: TGTGCCAGCAGCCACGCAGGGACAGTAGCCAAAAACATTCAGTACTTC. The V and J genes are TRBV14 and TRBJ2-4; TRBD1 matches at 7 bases. The germline gives CDR1 SGHDN, CDR2 FVKESK. V lost 3 bases and J lost 0; bases outside the gene matches: 5. The CDR3 contains 16 residues.

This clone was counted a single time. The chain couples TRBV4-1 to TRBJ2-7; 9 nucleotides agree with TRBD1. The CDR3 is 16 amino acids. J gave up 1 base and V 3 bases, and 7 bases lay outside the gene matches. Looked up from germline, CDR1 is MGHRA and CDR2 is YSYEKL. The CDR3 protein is CASSHGTGTGSYEQYF. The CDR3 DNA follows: TGCGCCAGCAGCCACGGAACCGGGACAGGGTCCTACGAGCAGTACTTC.

CDR3 loop: CASSFIGGARETQYF. The CDR3 DNA reads TGTGCCAGCAGCTTCATCGGGGGGGCCCGAGAGACCCAGTACTTC. This chain connects TRBV7-2 to TRBJ2-5, with TRBD2 identical over 8 bases. The CDR3 sequence is 15 residues long. Unmatched junction bases numbered 7, after V lost 3 bases and J lost 4 bases. CDR1 is SGHTA, CDR2 FQGNSA, per germline.

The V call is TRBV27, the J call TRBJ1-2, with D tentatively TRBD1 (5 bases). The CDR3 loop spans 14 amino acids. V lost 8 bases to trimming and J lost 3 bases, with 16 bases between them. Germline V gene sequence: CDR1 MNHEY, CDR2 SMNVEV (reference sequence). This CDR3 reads CASSLSPGHYGYTF. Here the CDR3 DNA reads TGTGCCAGCTCCCTCTCCCCAGGGCACTATGGCTACACCTTC.

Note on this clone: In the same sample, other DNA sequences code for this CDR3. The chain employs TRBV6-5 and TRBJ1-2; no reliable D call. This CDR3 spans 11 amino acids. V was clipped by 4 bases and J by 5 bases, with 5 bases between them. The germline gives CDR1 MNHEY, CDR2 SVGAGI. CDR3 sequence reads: CASSSLYGYTF. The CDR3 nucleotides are TGTGCCAGCAGTTCCCTATATGGCTACACCTTC.

CDR3 DNA: TGTGCCAGCAGCTTCTCGACAGGGCATACGTACGAGCAGTACTTC. It is translated as CASSFSTGHTYEQYF. The chain has TRBV7-6 and TRBJ2-7, with 7 bases identical to TRBD1. Per germline, CDR1 SGHVS and CDR2 FNYEAQ. V was pared by 3 bases and J by 4 bases, with 9 bases of the junction left unmatched. The CDR3 covers 15 residues.

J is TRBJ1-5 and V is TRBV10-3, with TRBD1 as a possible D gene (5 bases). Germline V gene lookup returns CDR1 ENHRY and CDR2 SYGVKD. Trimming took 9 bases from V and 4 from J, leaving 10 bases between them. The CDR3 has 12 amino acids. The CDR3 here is CAISDTNQPQHF. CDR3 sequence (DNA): TGTGCCATTTCGGACACGAATCAGCCCCAGCATTTT.

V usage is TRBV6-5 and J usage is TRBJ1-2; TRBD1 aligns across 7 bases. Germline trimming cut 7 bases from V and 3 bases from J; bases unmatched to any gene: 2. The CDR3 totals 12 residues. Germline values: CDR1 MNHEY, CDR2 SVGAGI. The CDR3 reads CASKGQHYGYTF. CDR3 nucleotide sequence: TGTGCCAGCAAGGGACAGCACTATGGCTACACCTTC.

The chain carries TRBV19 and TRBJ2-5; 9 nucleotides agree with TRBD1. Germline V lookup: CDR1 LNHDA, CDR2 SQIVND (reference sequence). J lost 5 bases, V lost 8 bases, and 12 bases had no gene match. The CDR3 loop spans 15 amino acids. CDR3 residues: CASADRDRELETQYF. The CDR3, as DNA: TGTGCCAGTGCCGACCGGGACAGGGAGTTGGAGACCCAGTACTTC. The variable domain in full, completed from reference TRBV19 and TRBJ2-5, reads DGGITQSPKYLFRKEGQNVTLSCEQNLNHDAMYWYRQDPGQGLRLIYYSQIVNDFQKGDIAEGYSVSREKKESFPLTVTSAQKNPTAFYLCASADRDRELETQYFGPGTRLLVL.

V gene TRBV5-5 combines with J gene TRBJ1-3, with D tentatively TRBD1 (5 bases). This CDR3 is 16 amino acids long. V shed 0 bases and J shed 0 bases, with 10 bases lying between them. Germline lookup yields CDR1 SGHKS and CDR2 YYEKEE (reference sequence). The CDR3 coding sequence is TGTGCCAGCAGCTTGGGGAGGGGCCTCTCTGGAAACACCATATATTTT. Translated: CASSLGRGLSGNTIYF.

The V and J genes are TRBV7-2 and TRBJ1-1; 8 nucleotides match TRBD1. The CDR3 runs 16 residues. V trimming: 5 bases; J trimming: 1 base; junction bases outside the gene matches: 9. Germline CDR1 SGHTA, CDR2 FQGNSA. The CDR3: CASSIRTGLQNTEAFF. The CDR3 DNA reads TGTGCCAGCAGCATTCGGACAGGGTTACAGAACACTGAAGCTTTCTTT.

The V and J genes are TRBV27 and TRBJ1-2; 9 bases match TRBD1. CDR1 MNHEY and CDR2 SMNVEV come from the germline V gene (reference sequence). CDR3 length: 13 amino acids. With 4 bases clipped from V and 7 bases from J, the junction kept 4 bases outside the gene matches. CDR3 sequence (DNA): TGTGCCAGCAGTTCGGGGACAGGGTCTGGCTACACCTTC. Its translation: CASSSGTGSGYTF.

In nucleotides, the CDR3 is TGTGCCAGTAGTATAGGAAGGGGGCCCTACGAGCAGTACTTC. This gives the protein CASSIGRGPYEQYF. This chain connects TRBV19 to TRBJ2-7; 7 nucleotides agree with TRBD1. V was clipped by 1 base and J by 2 bases; unmatched bases: 2. Germline V gene lookup returns CDR1 LNHDA and CDR2 SQIVND (reference sequence). The CDR3 totals 14 residues.

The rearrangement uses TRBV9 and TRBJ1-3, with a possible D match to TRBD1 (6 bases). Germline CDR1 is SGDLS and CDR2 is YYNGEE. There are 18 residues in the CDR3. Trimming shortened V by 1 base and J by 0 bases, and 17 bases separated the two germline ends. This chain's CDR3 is CASSVLPRDTLSGNTIYF. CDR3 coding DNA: TGTGCCAGCAGCGTACTGCCTCGGGACACCCTCTCTGGAAACACCATATATTTT.

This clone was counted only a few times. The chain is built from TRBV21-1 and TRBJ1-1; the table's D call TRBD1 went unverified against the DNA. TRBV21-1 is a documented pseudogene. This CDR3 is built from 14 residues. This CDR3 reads CASRGTGRFTEAFF. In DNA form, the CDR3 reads TGTGCCAGCAGGGGGACAGGGCGTTTTACTGAAGCTTTCTTT.

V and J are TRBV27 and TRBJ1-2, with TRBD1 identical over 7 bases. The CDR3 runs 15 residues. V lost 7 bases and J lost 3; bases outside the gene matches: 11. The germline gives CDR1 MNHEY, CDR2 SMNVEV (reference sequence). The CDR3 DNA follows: TGTGCCAGCAACCCCTCGACAGGGATCCACTATGGCTACACCTTC. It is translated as CASNPSTGIHYGYTF.

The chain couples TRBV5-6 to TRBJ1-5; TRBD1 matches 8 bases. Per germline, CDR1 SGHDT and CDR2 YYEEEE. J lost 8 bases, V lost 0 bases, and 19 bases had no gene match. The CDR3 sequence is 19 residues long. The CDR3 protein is CASSLGGGTGIIAGKPQHF. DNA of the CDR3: TGTGCCAGCAGCTTGGGTGGAGGGACAGGCATTATAGCTGGGAAGCCCCAGCATTTT.

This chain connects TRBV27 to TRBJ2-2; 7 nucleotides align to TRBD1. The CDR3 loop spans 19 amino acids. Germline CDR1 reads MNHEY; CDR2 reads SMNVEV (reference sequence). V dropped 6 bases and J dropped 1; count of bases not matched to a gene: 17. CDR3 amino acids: CASSLIITRGQKNTGELFF. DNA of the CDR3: TGTGCCAGCAGCCTAATTATAACCAGGGGACAGAAGAACACCGGGGAGCTGTTTTTT.

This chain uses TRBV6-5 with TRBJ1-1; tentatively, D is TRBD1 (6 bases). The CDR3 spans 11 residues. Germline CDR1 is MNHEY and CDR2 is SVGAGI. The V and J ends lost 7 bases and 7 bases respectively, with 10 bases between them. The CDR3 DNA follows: TGTGCCAGCACTCAGGGGAATGAAGCTTTCTTT. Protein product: CASTQGNEAFF.

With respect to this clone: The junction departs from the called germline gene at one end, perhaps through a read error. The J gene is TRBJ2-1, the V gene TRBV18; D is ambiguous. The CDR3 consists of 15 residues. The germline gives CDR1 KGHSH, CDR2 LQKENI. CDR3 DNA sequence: TGTGCCAGCTCCCGACCCAGGTCCTCCCACAATGAGCAGTTCTTC. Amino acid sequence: CASSRPRSSHNEQFF.

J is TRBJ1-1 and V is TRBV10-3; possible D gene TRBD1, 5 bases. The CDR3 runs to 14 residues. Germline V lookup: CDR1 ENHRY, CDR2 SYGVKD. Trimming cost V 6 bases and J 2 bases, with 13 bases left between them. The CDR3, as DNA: TGTGCCATCAGCACAAGAACAGGCAACACTGAAGCTTTCTTT. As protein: CAISTRTGNTEAFF.